This T cell receptor (beta chain) came from a study of blood T cells in healthy people across ages. The study, taken as a whole, reports: Bulk PBMC profiling left naive and antigen-experienced comparisons inconclusive. When set beside aged donors, long-lived donors presented more naive CD4+ cells and higher diversity.

A J-beta primer mix and a sample-barcoded 5' primer were used in a second PCR of roughly 6 to 11 cycles. TCRdb ran MiXCR on the 5' RACE reads and lists one entry per CDR3 protein. The sample has 350,000 to 450,000 distinct CDR3 sequences; more than 45% are singletons. The germline V gene has CDR1 DFQATT and CDR2 SNEGSKA (reference sequence). This CDR3 is 12 amino acids long. Regarding this clonotype: Its antigen is still unknown. Its ends do not fully match the called genes, so a read error is possible.

V and J are TRBV20-1 and TRBJ2-7, with D unresolved. This TCR was recovered from a man in his sixties in good health. The sample taken for sequencing was blood. This CDR3 reads CSAEDGPYGQYF. DNA for the CDR3: TGCAGTGCTGAAGACGGACCCTACGGGCAGTACTTC.